Following are 25 T cell receptor beta chains from one sample sequenced in a study of shared T cell receptors in the human thymus. Using immunoSEQ multiplex PCR, the repertoire was profiled, and TCRdb retains in-frame clones only, with some absent. The sample holds 540,000 or so clones, around 82% seen once. This sample was also put to use in a study of human thymus T cells.

Sequencing input: thymocytes. These receptors came from a boy younger than two with a congenital heart defect.

The rearrangement uses TRBV6-1 and TRBJ2-7; possible D gene TRBD2, 7 bases. The germline V gene encodes CDR1 MNHNS and CDR2 SASEGT. The CDR3 runs 16 residues. V lost 2 bases to trimming and J lost 5 bases, with 19 bases between them. The CDR3 region has the DNA TGTGCCAGCAGTGAAAAGGGGGGGAAAGTCGTGGACGAGCAGTACTTC. Translated: CASSEKGGKVVDEQYF.

The rearrangement joins TRBV29-1 to TRBJ2-2; no definite D call. Trimming shortened V by 3 bases and J by 7 bases, and 6 bases separated the two germline ends. Per germline, CDR1 SQVTM and CDR2 ANQGSEA. The CDR3 contains 11 residues. In DNA form, the CDR3 reads TGCAGCGTTGAGTCCGGCGGGGAGCTGTTTTTT. This gives the protein CSVESGGELFF.

The chain carries TRBV5-1 and TRBJ2-5; 7 bases are a match to TRBD2. The CDR3 runs 15 residues. V was pared by 7 bases and J by 1 base, with 10 bases of the junction left unmatched. Germline V gives CDR1 SGHRS, CDR2 YFSETQ. CDR3 residues: CASGPSGSIQETQYF. The CDR3 DNA reads as TGCGCCAGCGGGCCTAGCGGTTCCATCCAAGAGACCCAGTACTTC.

This sequence joins TRBV29-1 and TRBJ2-7; D may be TRBD1 (5 bases). Per germline, CDR1 SQVTM and CDR2 ANQGSEA. This CDR3 comprises 15 residues. V was shortened by 2 bases and J by 2 bases, with 16 bases between the two germline ends. Here the CDR3 DNA reads TGCAGCGTTGAACTGGGGCAGGGTCTCGCCTACGAGCAGTACTTC. Amino acid sequence: CSVELGQGLAYEQYF.

The chain couples TRBV5-1 to TRBJ2-1, with 7 bases identical to TRBD1. Unmatched junction bases numbered 5, after V lost 1 base and J lost 4 bases. This CDR3 contains 15 residues. Germline V gene lookup returns CDR1 SGHRS and CDR2 YFSETQ. Written as DNA, the CDR3 is TGCGCCAGCAGCTTGCGGCAGGGGGTTTACAATGAGCAGTTCTTC. Its translation: CASSLRQGVYNEQFF.

The CDR3 protein is CAISETGTNYGYTF. DNA for the CDR3: TGTGCCATCAGCGAAACCGGGACTAACTATGGCTACACCTTC. V is TRBV10-3 and J is TRBJ1-2; D not certain. V was pared by 6 bases and J by 0 bases, with 11 bases between. From germline, CDR1 is ENHRY and CDR2 SYGVKD. This CDR3 is 14 amino acids long.

The rearrangement links TRBV13 to TRBJ2-1; 12 nucleotides agree with TRBD2. Germline-derived CDR1 and CDR2 are PRHDT and FYEKMQ (reference sequence). With V trimmed by 4 bases and J by 0 bases, 13 bases remained unmatched. The CDR3 is 20 amino acids. CDR3 protein: CASSSRRGLAGPSSYNEQFF. Here the CDR3 DNA reads TGTGCCAGCAGCTCTAGACGAGGACTAGCGGGACCTAGCTCCTACAATGAGCAGTTCTTC. Together with reference TRBV13 and TRBJ2-1, the CDR3 gives the full variable domain: AAGVIQSPRHLIKEKRETATLKCYPIPRHDTVYWYQQGPGQDPQFLISFYEKMQSDKGSIPDRFSAQQFSDYHSELNMSSLELGDSALYFCASSSRRGLAGPSSYNEQFFGPGTRLTVL.

The rearrangement links TRBV27 to TRBJ2-1, with TRBD2 matching over 16 bases. Trimming at V came to 6 bases and at J to 3 bases, leaving 5 bases not matched to a gene. The CDR3 is 17 amino acids. CDR1 is MNHEY and CDR2 is SMNVEV in the germline V gene (reference sequence). In DNA, the CDR3 is TGTGCCAGCAGGACCGGGACTAGCGGGAGGGTCTACAATGAGCAGTTCTTC. Protein: CASRTGTSGRVYNEQFF.

This rearrangement joins TRBV25-1 to TRBJ2-7, with D possibly being TRBD1 (6 bases). The V gene lost 1 base and the J gene lost 0 bases, with 10 bases spanning the gap. This CDR3 is 15 amino acids long. The germline V gene encodes CDR1 MGHDK and CDR2 SYGVNS. The CDR3 bases are TGTGCCAGCAGTGAATCGAACAGGGTCTCCTACGAGCAGTACTTC. Protein product: CASSESNRVSYEQYF.

J is TRBJ2-3 and V is TRBV29-1; the match to TRBD2 covers 8 bases. V dropped 3 bases and J dropped 4; count of bases not matched to a gene: 6. Germline CDR1 reads SQVTM; CDR2 reads ANQGSEA. This CDR3 contains 14 residues. CDR3 region: CSVDERGFSDTQYF. CDR3 DNA sequence: TGCAGCGTTGATGAGCGGGGGTTCTCAGATACGCAGTATTTT.

In its sample, this clone was seen once. The rearrangement uses TRBV27 and TRBJ2-7; TRBD1 agrees at 9 bases. Unmatched junction bases numbered 6, after V lost 4 bases and J lost 2 bases. The CDR3 consists of 15 residues. Germline V gene data show CDR1 as MNHEY and CDR2 as SMNVEV (reference sequence). The CDR3 DNA sequence: TGTGCCAGCAGTTCCGGGACAGGGCTTCCCTACGAGCAGTACTTC. This translates into CASSSGTGLPYEQYF.

The rearrangement joins TRBV6-4 to TRBJ1-1; unclear D gene. Trimming left V 2 bases short and J 3 bases short, with 10 bases between. There are 14 residues in the CDR3. Germline V lookup: CDR1 MRHNA, CDR2 SNTAGT. The CDR3 coding sequence is TGTGCCAGCAGTGACCCCGCGGGTCACACTGAAGCTTTCTTT. Translating gives CASSDPAGHTEAFF.

The chain joins TRBV6-5 to TRBJ1-2; D is unresolved. This CDR3 contains 12 residues. CDR1 and CDR2 (germline): MNHEY, SVGAGI. V was cut by 6 bases and J by 8 bases, with 13 bases left in between. CDR3 DNA sequence: TGTGCCAGCAGCCCCAAAGGGAGGGGCTACACCTTC. This translates into CASSPKGRGYTF.

The chain has TRBV5-4 and TRBJ1-2, with D perhaps TRBD1 (5 bases). CDR3 size: 14 residues. Germline V gene lookup returns CDR1 SGHNT and CDR2 YYREEE (reference sequence). V lost 3 bases, J lost 9 bases, and 18 bases lay in between. CDR3 amino acids: CASSWEGQTASYTF. The CDR3 region has the DNA TGTGCCAGCAGCTGGGAAGGGCAGACAGCTAGCTACACCTTC.

The V gene is TRBV7-2, the J gene TRBJ2-7; 7 bases fit TRBD1. Germline V gene lookup returns CDR1 SGHTA and CDR2 FQGNSA. This CDR3 contains 12 residues. V dropped 3 bases and J dropped 6; count of bases not matched to a gene: 2. CDR3 coding DNA: TGTGCCAGCAGCTTTGGGACAGCCGAGCAGTACTTC. Translating it yields CASSFGTAEQYF.

The genes are TRBV19 and TRBJ2-7; TRBD2 aligns across 9 bases. The trim removed 6 bases at V and 2 bases at J, leaving 14 bases unmatched. CDR3 length equals 17 residues. Looked up from germline, CDR1 is LNHDA and CDR2 is SQIVND (reference sequence). In DNA form, the CDR3 reads TGTGCCAGTAGCCCAGTGGGACTAGCAAAAATTACCTACGAGCAGTACTTC. This sequence encodes CASSPVGLAKITYEQYF. Drawing the rest from reference TRBV19 and TRBJ2-7, the complete variable domain is DGGITQSPKYLFRKEGQNVTLSCEQNLNHDAMYWYRQDPGQGLRLIYYSQIVNDFQKGDIAEGYSVSREKKESFPLTVTSAQKNPTAFYLCASSPVGLAKITYEQYFGPGTRLTVT.

J is TRBJ2-5 and V is TRBV27, with unresolved D. Germline assignment: CDR1 MNHEY and CDR2 SMNVEV (reference sequence). CDR3 size: 15 residues. V lost 2 bases to trimming and J lost 5 bases, with 15 bases between them. CDR3 sequence reads: CASSLRRKPLETQYF. The CDR3 coding sequence is TGTGCCAGCAGTTTACGGCGGAAGCCCTTGGAGACCCAGTACTTC.

The chain links TRBV15 to TRBJ2-3; no firm D call. Germline-derived CDR1 and CDR2 are LNHNV and YYDKDF (reference sequence). Trimming shortened V by 3 bases and J by 0 bases, and 16 bases separated the two germline ends. This CDR3 spans 17 amino acids. The CDR3 protein is CATSRGRCPWSTDTQYF. The CDR3 DNA is TGTGCCACCAGCAGGGGCCGGTGTCCCTGGAGCACAGATACGCAGTATTTT.

The chain joins TRBV5-1 to TRBJ2-1; 9 bases fit TRBD1. The CDR3 length is 17 residues. The trim removed 0 bases at V and 4 bases at J, leaving 8 bases unmatched. Germline CDR1 SGHRS, CDR2 YFSETQ. The CDR3 loop is CASSLAGTGKRYNEQFF. DNA for the CDR3: TGCGCCAGCAGCTTGGCCGGGACAGGGAAAAGATACAATGAGCAGTTCTTC.

This chain links TRBV30 with TRBJ2-2; no reliable D call. The CDR3 consists of 15 residues. V lost 0 bases to trimming and J lost 3 bases, with 11 bases between them. Germline V lookup: CDR1 GTSNPN, CDR2 SVGIG (reference sequence). The CDR3 DNA reads TGTGCCTGGAGTGTAAAAGGTGGAGACACCGGGGAGCTGTTTTTT. Protein product: CAWSVKGGDTGELFF.

The chain joins TRBV9 to TRBJ2-3; 7 nucleotides align to TRBD2. V gave up 0 bases and J gave up 2 bases; unmatched junction bases: 6. The CDR3 has 16 amino acids. The germline gives CDR1 SGDLS, CDR2 YYNGEE. CDR3 region: CASSVARERDTDTQYF. DNA of the CDR3: TGTGCCAGCAGCGTAGCCCGGGAGCGGGACACAGATACGCAGTATTTT. The variable domain in full, completed from reference TRBV9 and TRBJ2-3, reads DSGVTQTPKHLITATGQRVTLRCSPRSGDLSVYWYQQSLDQGLQFLIQYYNGEERAKGNILERFSAQQFPDLHSELNLSSLELGDSALYFCASSVARERDTDTQYFGPGTRLTVL.

A few counts support this clone. This chain joins TRBV2 and TRBJ2-3; D possibly corresponds to TRBD2 (6 bases). The CDR3 consists of 13 residues. With 4 bases removed from V and 2 bases from J, the gap between germline ends came to 7 bases. CDR1 is SNHLY, CDR2 FYNNEI, per germline. In DNA, the CDR3 is TGTGCCAGCAGTGGACTAGACACAGATACGCAGTATTTT. Residues: CASSGLDTDTQYF.

The J gene is TRBJ1-3, the V gene TRBV6-5, with D unresolved. Trimming took 5 bases from V and 3 from J, leaving 14 bases between them. This CDR3 is 15 amino acids long. CDR1 is MNHEY and CDR2 is SVGAGI in the germline V gene. The CDR3 loop is CASSTTEGFGNTIYF. CDR3 DNA sequence: TGTGCCAGCAGTACCACAGAGGGATTTGGAAACACCATATATTTT.

The chain has TRBV5-5 and TRBJ2-1; 8 nucleotides agree with TRBD2. The germline V gene encodes CDR1 SGHKS and CDR2 YYEKEE (reference sequence). The CDR3 covers 14 residues. With 1 base clipped from V and 6 bases from J, the junction kept 3 bases outside the gene matches. The CDR3, as DNA: TGTGCCAGCAGCTTGAAAACTAGCGGCAATGAGCAGTTCTTC. Translating gives CASSLKTSGNEQFF.

The genes are TRBV9 and TRBJ2-3, with D hard to call. The CDR3 is made up of 15 amino acids. Germline V gene lookup returns CDR1 SGDLS and CDR2 YYNGEE. V gave up 4 bases and J gave up 2 bases, with 14 bases separating them. The CDR3 nucleotides read TGTGCCAGCAGCCTGAGGAAAGGATTCACAGATACGCAGTATTTT. It yields the protein CASSLRKGFTDTQYF.